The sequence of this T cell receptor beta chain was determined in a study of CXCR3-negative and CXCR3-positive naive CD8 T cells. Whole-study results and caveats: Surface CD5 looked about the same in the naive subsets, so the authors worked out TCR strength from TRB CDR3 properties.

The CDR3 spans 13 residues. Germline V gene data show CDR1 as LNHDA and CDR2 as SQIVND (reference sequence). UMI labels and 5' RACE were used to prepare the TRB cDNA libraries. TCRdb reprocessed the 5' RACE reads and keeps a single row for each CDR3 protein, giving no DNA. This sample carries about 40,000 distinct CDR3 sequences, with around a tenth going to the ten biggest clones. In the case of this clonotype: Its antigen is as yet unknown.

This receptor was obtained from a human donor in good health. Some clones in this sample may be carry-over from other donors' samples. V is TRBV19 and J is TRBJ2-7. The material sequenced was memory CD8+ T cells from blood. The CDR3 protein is CASSIGSVHEQYF.